This T cell receptor beta chain originates from a study of identifying expanded T cells in peripheral blood. Details on this clone: Its antigen is not known.

Sequencing was performed with immunoSEQ multiplex PCR; in TCRdb, only in-frame clones are kept and a portion is missing. The sample lists around 80,000 clones; roughly 90% were seen once. Trimming removed 5 bases at V and 5 bases at J, with 10 bases between. Germline CDR1 reads SNHLY; CDR2 reads FYNNEI. This CDR3 comprises 13 residues. Study results and caveats: Clone count variance between approximately 2-week samples rose with total template count. About 1.3 clones differed between technical replicates, versus approximately 17 and 20 over time.

Healthy donors had no documented immune events, such as infections, while sampled. The chain has TRBV2 and TRBJ1-5; D is uncertain. The clonotype comes from a person aged 18 to 69 in good health. What was sequenced was blood. CDR3 in amino acids: CASSPDIDQPQHF. DNA of the CDR3: TGTGCCAGCAGTCCTGACATCGATCAGCCCCAGCATTTT.